This T cell receptor (beta chain) comes out of a study of T cells after yellow fever vaccination. This clonotype showed up many times. Trimming at V came to 3 bases and at J to 10 bases, leaving 2 bases not matched to a gene. Germline lookup yields CDR1 SGHTA and CDR2 FQGNSA. The CDR3 covers 13 residues. From the 5' RACE reads, TCRdb called clonotypes with MiXCR, one entry per CDR3 protein. The sample holds 200,000 to 300,000 distinct CDR3 sequences, more than 3.5% seen once. This TCR came from a man aged 18 to 30 who received the YFV17D yellow fever vaccine. Specimen: PBMCs, collected 15 days after the yellow fever booster vaccination. The rearrangement uses TRBV7-2 and TRBJ1-3; 11 bases are a match to TRBD1. The CDR3 bases are TGTGCCAGCAGCTTTGGGACAGGGGGGACCATATATTTT. The encoded protein is CASSFGTGGTIYF.